This TCR beta chain is from a study of T cells in Graves' hyperthyroidism and ophthalmopathy. A Clinical Activity Score of at least 3, a NOSPECS grade of at least 4 and a duration under 3 months were recorded in the ophthalmopathy patients. This clonotype has at least ten counts. The TCR beta CDR3 regions underwent amplification using RNA transcripts as the source. Researchers ran a first-round RT-PCR on the TCR CDR3 using the HTBI primer set. Each CDR3 protein gets one entry after TCRdb re-called the multiplex PCR reads with MiXCR. The sample lists about 640,000 distinct CDR3 sequences, around 13% occurring once. The CDR3 is made up of 15 amino acids. CDR1 is SGDLS, CDR2 YYNGEE, per germline. Trimming took 0 bases from V and 1 from J, leaving 11 bases between them.

The sequence came from a woman between 45 and 60 years old with Graves' ophthalmopathy. Sequencing input: blood. The rearrangement joins TRBV9 to TRBJ2-7; D ambiguous. The DNA for the CDR3 is TGTGCCAGCAGCGTAGCAATCGGGTTGTCCTACGAGCAGTACTTC. Its translation: CASSVAIGLSYEQYF.